This T cell receptor beta chain is drawn from a study of tumor-infiltrating lymphocytes in primary liver carcinoma. Overall study: The patients, men and women alike, were aged 30 to 69 years. Study-level findings and limits: Present in all five tumor regions were only about 7-25% of the top clones. Compared with blood, tumor repertoires held significantly more in their top 250 clones.

Bulk tissue was left unsorted, and RNA and DNA were co-extracted from 20-30 mg of it. The study enrolled treatment-naive patients with chronic HBV infection. Notes on this clonotype: Antigen unknown.

Starting material of approximately 500 ng total RNA yielded TCR beta cDNA via a constant-region primer. A slightly modified ARM-PCR protocol with three nested multiplex PCR rounds produced these TCR beta libraries. Each CDR3 protein is one row after TCRdb ran MiXCR on the multiplex PCR reads. The repertoire holds about 64,000 distinct CDR3 sequences, roughly two thirds seen once, with around 44% in the top ten. The sequence derives from a man aged 40-50 years with primary liver carcinoma and hepatitis B virus infection. The sample taken for sequencing was liver tumor tissue from sampling region 4. The sample's subset: tumor region T4, right-lateral pole.

In nucleotides, the CDR3 is TGCGCCAGCAGCATCCAGACAGGGGGCTCCTACGAGCAGTACTTC. Its protein product is CASSIQTGGSYEQYF. V is TRBV4-1 and J is TRBJ2-7, with TRBD1 matching 9 bases. CDR3 length: 15 residues. Trimming at V came to 5 bases and at J to 0 bases, leaving 5 bases not matched to a gene. Looked up from germline, CDR1 is MGHRA and CDR2 is YSYEKL.